This is a list of T cell receptor beta chains from one sample in a study of T-cell memory formation after mild COVID-19. TCRdb independently ran MiXCR on the 5' RACE reads; one entry per CDR3 protein. The sample has more than 250,000 distinct CDR3 sequences, roughly 18% seen once. Sequencing input: PBMCs or a T cell subset sorted from them (not recorded which). The origin of the receptors is a man between 18 and 29 years old who had mild COVID-19 (a few samples of this study predate the infection). Cell type and time point are not known. CDR3s include the opening cysteine and the closing phenylalanine or tryptophan. D genes are given only for firm matches. Part of the rows lack a size; the others show once, few, many or a class for expanded clones.

TRBV4-1,few,TRBJ2-4,NA,TGCGCCAGCAGCCAAGGGACAGAACTAAACATTCAGTACTTC,CASSQGTELNIQYF
TRBV7-2,NA,TRBJ2-7,TRBD1,TGTGCCAGCAACGAACAGGGGGCTAACTACGAGCAGTACTTC,CASNEQGANYEQYF
TRBV7-3,NA,TRBJ1-6,NA,TGTGCCAGCAGCTTTTCCGCAGGGCGGACACCCCTCCACTTT,CASSFSAGRTPLHF
TRBV20-1,NA,TRBJ1-6,NA,TGCAGTGCTAGAGTAAGAGTACATCCAAATAATTCACCCCTCCACTTT,CSARVRVHPNNSPLHF
TRBV5-1,NA,TRBJ2-7,TRBD1,TGCGCCAGCAGCCCCGGGGACAGGGGCTACGAGCAGTACTTC,CASSPGDRGYEQYF
TRBV6-4,NA,TRBJ2-7,TRBD1,TGTGCCAGCAGCCCTAACCCGACAGGGTACTACGAGCAGTACTTC,CASSPNPTGYYEQYF
TRBV6-5,NA,TRBJ1-6,NA,TGTGCCAGCAGTTACTCGTTTGGGCAGCCTTTGGCCCTCCACTTT,CASSYSFGQPLALHF
TRBV19,NA,TRBJ2-1,TRBD1,TGTGCCAGTAGTGCGCCGGGACAGGGGAGCTCCTACAATGAGCAGTTCTTC,CASSAPGQGSSYNEQFF
TRBV10-3,NA,TRBJ2-7,NA,TGTGCCATCAGTGAGCAGGGGCACCCGTACGAGCAGTACTTC,CAISEQGHPYEQYF
TRBV7-8,NA,TRBJ2-7,NA,TGTGCCAGCAGCTTAGCTAGGGGCTACGAGCAGTACTTC,CASSLARGYEQYF
TRBV12-3/TRBV12-4,NA,TRBJ1-4,NA,TGTGCCAGCAGTTTGTCGGTAGGAAGGCGTGAAAAACTGTTTTTT,CASSLSVGRREKLFF
TRBV7-2,NA,TRBJ2-4,NA,TGTGCCAGCAGCCCTTCTGCTCTCGCCAAAAACATTCAGTACTTC,CASSPSALAKNIQYF
TRBV27,few,TRBJ2-3,NA,TGTGCCAGCAGTTTGGTGGACTACACAGATACGCAGTATTTT,CASSLVDYTDTQYF
TRBV14,NA,TRBJ2-7,NA,TGTGCCAGCAGCCAAGTAGACTTCGCCTCCTACGAGCAGTACTTC,CASSQVDFASYEQYF
TRBV7-9,NA,TRBJ2-1,TRBD1,TGTGCCAGCAGCTTCCCTATGGGACAGGGCTACAATGAGCAGTTCTTC,CASSFPMGQGYNEQFF
TRBV5-1,few,TRBJ1-1,NA,TGCGCCAGCAGCTTGAACCCAGGGCTGAACACTGAAGCTTTCTTT,CASSLNPGLNTEAFF
TRBV7-9,NA,TRBJ2-1,NA,TGTGCCAGCAGCTTGGAGGGACGAGAAAGCAATGAGCAGTTCTTC,CASSLEGRESNEQFF
TRBV7-9,few,TRBJ2-3,TRBD2,TGTGCCAGCAGCTTGATCGCGGGGGGGCCAGCAGTGACAGATACGCAGTATTTT,CASSLIAGGPAVTDTQYF
TRBV4-3,few,TRBJ1-6,NA,TGCGCCAGCAGCCAAGCGGTAAACTCCTATAATTCACCCCTCCACTTT,CASSQAVNSYNSPLHF
TRBV12-3/TRBV12-4,NA,TRBJ2-5,NA,TGTGCCAGCAGTTTCCGAGGGGGAGAGACCCAGTACTTC,CASSFRGGETQYF
TRBV6-5,few,TRBJ1-6,NA,TGTGCCAGCAGTTACGGCAGGGTTAAGTCACCCCTCCACTTT,CASSYGRVKSPLHF
TRBV7-9,NA,TRBJ2-7,NA,TGTGCCAGCAGCTTAGGTGTCAGGCCCTACGAGCAGTACTTC,CASSLGVRPYEQYF
TRBV10-2,NA,TRBJ2-5,NA,TGCGCCAGTGAATTCGGCGGGGGCGGGGAGACCCAGTACTTC,CASEFGGGGETQYF
TRBV20-1,NA,TRBJ2-1,TRBD2,TGCAGTGCTGCCCATTTAGCGGGGAGGAATGAGCAGTTCTTC,CSAAHLAGRNEQFF
TRBV11-2,NA,TRBJ2-4,NA,TGTGCCAGCAGCCAAACTATAGCCAAAAACATTCAGTACTTC,CASSQTIAKNIQYF
TRBV11-2,few,TRBJ2-3,NA,TGTGCCAGCAGCCCCCAGGAGACCGCGGATACGCAGTATTTT,CASSPQETADTQYF
TRBV18,many,TRBJ1-1,NA,TGTGCCAGCTCACCAAGGTCACAGCGGAACACTGAAGCTTTCTTT,CASSPRSQRNTEAFF
TRBV28,few,TRBJ1-1,NA,TGTGCCAGCACCACCGGTTTGGGGGCTGAAGCTTTCTTT,CASTTGLGAEAFF
TRBV7-8,many,TRBJ1-5,TRBD1,TGTGCCAGCAGCCCCTTTGGACAGGGGGCGATTCAGCCCCAGCATTTT,CASSPFGQGAIQPQHF
TRBV7-8,NA,TRBJ2-3,TRBD1,TGTGCCAGCAGTCCAGACAGGGGGCGCCCAGATACGCAGTATTTT,CASSPDRGRPDTQYF
TRBV6-5,NA,TRBJ2-5,NA,TGTGCCAGCAGTGTGCCAGCCGAGCGGACCCAGTACTTC,CASSVPAERTQYF
TRBV5-1,NA,TRBJ2-5,NA,TGCGCCAGCAGCTTGGCTGATGGCGGTCAAGAGACCCAGTACTTC,CASSLADGGQETQYF
TRBV20-1,few,TRBJ1-4,NA,TGCAGTGCTTTACAGGGAAGTAATGAAAAACTGTTTTTT,CSALQGSNEKLFF
TRBV7-9,few,TRBJ2-7,NA,TGTGCCAGCAGATCTACAGGTGGCCACGAGCAGTACTTC,CASRSTGGHEQYF
TRBV5-1,many,TRBJ2-1,TRBD1,TGCGCCAGCAGCTTTACAGGGGGTGAGCAGTTCTTC,CASSFTGGEQFF
TRBV12-3/TRBV12-4,few,TRBJ1-5,NA,TGTGCCAGCAGTTCATCCGGGACCCAGCATTTT,CASSSSGTQHF
TRBV7-9,NA,TRBJ1-6,TRBD1,TGTGCCAGCAGCCCAGTGGACAGGAATAATTCACCCCTCCACTTT,CASSPVDRNNSPLHF
TRBV4-2,few,TRBJ2-3,NA,TGTGCAGCCAGCCAGTTGCTCTCCACAGATACGCAGTATTTT,CAASQLLSTDTQYF
TRBV20-1,many,TRBJ2-3,TRBD2,TGCAGTGCTAGAGATCTAGCCCGCCGCAGCGGGGCAGATACGCAGTATTTT,CSARDLARRSGADTQYF
TRBV12-3/TRBV12-4,few,TRBJ2-1,NA,TGTGCCAGCAGCCAAGGTGGTTTCTTGGGCAGGGGCTACAATGAGCAGTTCTTC,CASSQGGFLGRGYNEQFF
TRBV12-3/TRBV12-4,NA,TRBJ2-2,TRBD2,TGTGCCAGCACTCCAATCCGGGGGGCCGGGGAGCTGTTTTTT,CASTPIRGAGELFF
TRBV18,NA,TRBJ1-5,NA,TGTGCCAGCTCACCTGGGCTTCGCGATCAGCCCCAGCATTTT,CASSPGLRDQPQHF
TRBV4-2,NA,TRBJ2-7,NA,TGTGCCAGCAGCCAAGGAACTGGACAGACCTACGAGCAGTACTTC,CASSQGTGQTYEQYF
TRBV20-1,NA,TRBJ2-7,NA,TGCAGTGCTAGAGATCGGGACACCTTCTCCTACGAGCAGTACTTC,CSARDRDTFSYEQYF
TRBV20-1,NA,TRBJ1-3,NA,TGCAGTGCTAGCCCCCCCAGACCAAGGGCCCCATACTCTGGAAACACCATATATTTT,CSASPPRPRAPYSGNTIYF
TRBV7-9,few,TRBJ2-2,NA,TGTGCCAGCAGCTTAGTTTGGGCCCTACTTGACACCGGGGAGCTGTTTTTT,CASSLVWALLDTGELFF
TRBV11-2,few,TRBJ2-1,NA,TGTGCCAGCAGCTTAGGGGTTGTTAATGAGCAGTTCTTC,CASSLGVVNEQFF
TRBV4-3,many,TRBJ2-1,TRBD1,TGCGCCAGCAGCCCCTCCGGACAGGGGCCTTACAATGAGCAGTTCTTC,CASSPSGQGPYNEQFF
TRBV4-1,few,TRBJ2-2,TRBD2,TGCGCCAGCAGACGACCGGGGGGAGGTGACACCGGGGAGCTGTTTTTT,CASRRPGGGDTGELFF
TRBV3-1,NA,TRBJ2-1,TRBD2,TGTGCCAGCAGCCAAGTTGCTAGCGGGGGGAACAATGAGCAGTTCTTC,CASSQVASGGNNEQFF
TRBV7-9,NA,TRBJ1-2,NA,TGTGCCAGCAGCTCTTGGCAGGGCTACACCTTC,CASSSWQGYTF
TRBV6-4,few,TRBJ2-1,TRBD2,TGTGCCAGCATACTTAGCGGGGGGTACAATGAGCAGTTCTTC,CASILSGGYNEQFF
TRBV2,NA,TRBJ2-2,NA,TGTGCCATCAGGTCAGGGTGGAGCACCGGGGAGCTGTTTTTT,CAIRSGWSTGELFF
TRBV7-2,NA,TRBJ1-2,TRBD1,TGTGCCAGCAGCATCATACAGGGGGCGCGCGGCTACACCTTC,CASSIIQGARGYTF